Shown below are 4 T cell receptor beta chains from a single sample sequenced in a study of T cells expressing NK-cell markers. Reprocessing the 5' RACE reads, TCRdb reports a single entry for every CDR3 protein and omits DNA. The sample table includes approximately 550,000 distinct CDR3 sequences. Sequencing was done on a sample of blood T cells: a sorted CD56 or NKG2C T cell subset, CD4+ or CD8+ T cells, or bulk PBMC T cells (not recorded which). The receptors here all came from a young man in good health.

The V gene is TRBV7-3, the J gene TRBJ2-5. Germline V gene lookup returns CDR1 SGHTA and CDR2 FQGTGA. The CDR3 is made up of 14 amino acids. CDR3 sequence: CASSKQGVQETQYF.

The chain couples TRBV11-3 to TRBJ2-1; there is no DNA to check the TCRdb D call of TRBD2. The CDR3 totals 15 residues. Germline V gene data show CDR1 as SGHNT and CDR2 as YENEEA. CDR3 region: CASSSAGLSANEQFF.

The chain uses TRBV5-1 and TRBJ2-1; TCRdb outputs TRBD1, but without DNA this stays unchecked. The CDR3 length is 15 residues. Germline CDR1 reads SGHRS; CDR2 reads YFSETQ. CDR3 residues: CASSLRATGGHEQFF.

The chain has TRBV9 and TRBJ2-1; the TRBD1 assignment by TCRdb is unverifiable without DNA. There are 17 residues in the CDR3. Germline CDR1 SGDLS, CDR2 YYNGEE. The CDR3 here is CASSVASHRGRYNEQFF.